This is a list of T cell receptor beta chains from one sample in a study of blood T cell repertoires in COVID-19. Some clones are missing from TCRdb's copy, which holds only in-frame ones; the method was immunoSEQ multiplex PCR. The repertoire consists of a few hundred thousand clones, with more than 75% occurring once and the leading ten covering over 7.5%. The sample was peripheral blood. Receptors originate from a man in his forties who had recovered from COVID-19. Both conserved end residues are part of each CDR3. Each record gives: J gene, clone size, V gene, D gene, CDR3 protein, CDR3 DNA. A D gene is named only where the DNA matches it firmly. Not every row has a clone size; where given, it reads once, few, many or a size class.

TRBJ1-1,NA,TRBV29-1,NA,CSVQWGTQLEAFF,TGCAGCGTCCAGTGGGGGACACAACTTGAAGCTTTCTTT
TRBJ1-4,few,TRBV19,NA,CASLRSQNEKLFF,TGTGCCAGTCTTAGGAGTCAGAATGAAAAACTGTTTTTT
TRBJ2-5,NA,TRBV6-5,TRBD2,CASIFMGGGQETQYF,TGTGCCAGCATCTTCATGGGGGGGGGCCAAGAGACCCAGTACTTC
TRBJ2-7,NA,TRBV7-8,TRBD1,CASSPRTGSFYEQYF,TGTGCCAGCAGCCCCAGGACAGGGAGCTTCTACGAGCAGTACTTC
TRBJ1-6,NA,TRBV29-1,TRBD1,CSAGGDYNSPLHF,TGCAGCGCAGGGGGGGACTATAATTCACCCCTCCACTTT
TRBJ1-1,NA,TRBV9,TRBD1,CASSVTGGRIATTEAFF,TGTGCCAGCAGCGTTACAGGGGGCAGGATTGCTACCACTGAAGCTTTCTTT
TRBJ1-2,few,TRBV6-5,TRBD1,CASSYSTGNLYGYTF,TGTGCCAGCAGTTACTCGACAGGGAACCTCTATGGCTACACCTTC
TRBJ2-3,NA,TRBV18,TRBD1,CASSPIQGFSDTQYF,TGTGCCAGCTCACCAATACAGGGGTTCTCAGATACGCAGTATTTT
TRBJ2-2,NA,TRBV10-1,NA,CATSPTPTGELFF,TGCGCCACCTCCCCGACACCTACCGGGGAGCTGTTTTTT
TRBJ2-5,once,TRBV30,NA,CAWSAKETQYF,TGTGCCTGGAGCGCTAAAGAGACCCAGTACTTC
TRBJ2-3,few,TRBV5-5,TRBD2,CASSLGPSGGPDPQYF,TGTGCCAGCAGCTTGGGTCCTAGCGGGGGGCCGGACCCGCAGTATTTT
TRBJ2-3,NA,TRBV18,NA,CASSPTPATVHTDTQYF,TGTGCCAGCTCACCAACCCCAGCGACGGTACACACAGATACGCAGTATTTT
TRBJ2-5,once,TRBV12-5,TRBD2,CASGRGLADQETQYF,TGTGCTAGTGGCAGGGGACTAGCGGACCAAGAGACCCAGTACTTC
TRBJ1-5,NA,TRBV5-8,NA,CASSESGYGHQPQHF,TGTGCCAGCAGTGAGTCAGGGTATGGACATCAGCCCCAGCATTTT
TRBJ2-7,few,TRBV7-2,NA,CASSPDLFKDEQYF,TGTGCCAGCAGCCCTGACTTATTTAAGGACGAGCAGTACTTC
TRBJ2-7,NA,TRBV7-9,NA,CASKGLAPYEQYF,TGTGCCAGCAAAGGGCTAGCTCCCTACGAGCAGTACTTC
TRBJ2-1,once,TRBV30,TRBD2,CAWTPLAGGAYNEQFF,TGTGCCTGGACCCCACTAGCGGGAGGCGCCTACAATGAGCAGTTCTTC
TRBJ1-3,few,TRBV19,TRBD1,CASSLYRDSSGNTIYF,TGTGCCAGTAGTCTTTACCGGGACAGCTCTGGAAACACCATATATTTT
TRBJ2-2,NA,TRBV11-2,NA,CASSLKRSLGELFF,TGTGCCAGCAGCTTAAAGCGGTCTTTGGGGGAGCTGTTTTTT
TRBJ1-2,NA,TRBV15,NA,CATSRDRGHYGYTF,TGTGCCACCAGCAGAGACAGGGGTCATTATGGCTACACCTTC
TRBJ1-1,NA,TRBV6-2/TRBV6-3,NA,CASTPLDSMNTEAFF,TGTGCCAGCACCCCCTTGGACAGCATGAACACTGAAGCTTTCTTT
TRBJ1-3,NA,TRBV6-5,TRBD1,CASSQTGTGGNTIYF,TGTGCCAGCAGTCAAACCGGGACAGGGGGAAACACCATATATTTT